These 20 T cell receptor beta chains originate from one sample sequenced in a study of blood T cell repertoires in COVID-19. Here immunoSEQ multiplex PCR was the method, and the copy in TCRdb shows in-frame clones only, minus some. The sample lists hundreds of thousands of clones, just under 90% occurring once. The specimen sequenced was PBMCs or T cells enriched from blood (not recorded which). Receptors originate from a man aged 50 or older who had been exposed to COVID-19.

The chain is built from TRBV7-8 and TRBJ1-2; D gene unclear. V was shortened by 2 bases and J by 1 base, with 8 bases between the two germline ends. This CDR3 is 14 amino acids long. In germline, CDR1 is SGHVS, CDR2 FQNEAQ. The CDR3 DNA sequence: TGTGCCAGCAGCTTATCCGGGGTTAACTATGGCTACACCTTC. Protein: CASSLSGVNYGYTF.

The chain joins TRBV29-1 to TRBJ2-4, with no clear D. Germline V lookup: CDR1 SQVTM, CDR2 ANQGSEA. The CDR3 runs 12 residues. Between the trimmed V and J ends, which lost 4 bases and 6 bases, there was a span of 10 bases. The DNA for the CDR3 is TGCAGCGTTGGATGGGCCGGAAACATTCAGTACTTC. Its translation is CSVGWAGNIQYF.

V is TRBV2 and J is TRBJ1-1; D is undetermined. The CDR3 contains 12 residues. Germline CDR1 SNHLY, CDR2 FYNNEI. Trimming shortened V by 5 bases and J by 10 bases, and 14 bases separated the two germline ends. The CDR3 here is CASSPTRNAAFF. The CDR3 nucleotides are TGTGCCAGCAGTCCGACACGAAATGCAGCTTTCTTT.

This chain links TRBV15 with TRBJ2-1; 12 bases match TRBD1. Germline assignment: CDR1 LNHNV and CDR2 YYDKDF (reference sequence). CDR3 size: 18 residues. V trimming: 5 bases; J trimming: 1 base; junction bases outside the gene matches: 9. The chain's CDR3 is CATSAGRGQGASYNEQFF. The DNA of the CDR3 is TGTGCCACCAGCGCCGGCCGGGGACAGGGGGCGTCCTACAATGAGCAGTTCTTC.

CDR3 loop: CASSYSPGDRGAFF. The CDR3 DNA reads as TGTGCCAGCAGTTACTCGCCAGGGGATCGCGGAGCTTTCTTT. The J gene is TRBJ1-1, the V gene TRBV6-5, with TRBD1 as a possible D gene (6 bases). The CDR3 is 14 amino acids. Germline CDR1 MNHEY, CDR2 SVGAGI. The V end was cut by 0 bases, the J end by 10 bases, with 15 bases between.

J is TRBJ1-2 and V is TRBV6-5; 8 bases agree with TRBD1. J lost 2 bases, V lost 5 bases, and 7 bases had no gene match. The germline V gene encodes CDR1 MNHEY and CDR2 SVGAGI. This CDR3 region has 15 residues. The CDR3 reads CASSIWTGYNYGYTF. The CDR3, as DNA: TGTGCCAGCAGTATTTGGACAGGGTACAACTATGGCTACACCTTC.

The V gene is TRBV12-3 or TRBV12-4, the J gene TRBJ1-2; 9 bases align to TRBD1. The CDR3 is 13 amino acids. Trimming cost V 7 bases and J 2 bases; bases outside gene matches: 2. The CDR3 loop reads CASNTGGNYGYTF. DNA of the CDR3: TGTGCCAGCAATACAGGGGGCAACTATGGCTACACCTTC.

The chain carries TRBV18 and TRBJ2-3; TRBD2 matches 16 bases. Germline CDR1 KGHSH, CDR2 LQKENI. The CDR3 consists of 18 residues. V was clipped by 3 bases and J by 7 bases; unmatched bases: 10. CDR3 in amino acids: CASSPPGTSGGVTNTQYF. The CDR3 DNA is TGTGCCAGCTCACCGCCCGGGACTAGCGGGGGGGTCACGAATACGCAGTATTTT. Full variable domain (remainder filled in from reference TRBV18 and TRBJ2-3): NAGVMQNPRHLVRRRGQEARLRCSPMKGHSHVYWYRQLPEEGLKFMVYLQKENIIDESGMPKERFSAEFPKEGPSILRIQQVVRGDSAAYFCASSPPGTSGGVTNTQYFGPGTRLTVL.

The chain joins TRBV7-2 to TRBJ1-5, with 7 bases identical to TRBD1. CDR1 SGHTA and CDR2 FQGNSA come from the germline V gene. The CDR3 loop spans 15 amino acids. V lost 5 bases to trimming and J lost 6 bases; unmatched junction nucleotides: 10. The CDR3: CASSKSTGFGQPQHF. DNA for the CDR3: TGTGCCAGCAGCAAATCGACAGGGTTCGGTCAGCCCCAGCATTTT.

The chain employs TRBV28 and TRBJ1-2, with 8 bases that match TRBD1. Germline V gives CDR1 MDHEN, CDR2 SYDVKM. The junction had 3 bases not matched to a gene; V was cut back by 5 bases and J by 4 bases. The CDR3 consists of 13 residues. DNA of the CDR3: TGTGCCAGCAGTCGGACAGGGAGCTATGGCTACACCTTC. Its protein is CASSRTGSYGYTF.

The genes are TRBV5-6 and TRBJ2-4; D is unresolved. Trimming took off 4 bases at V and 3 bases at J, with 26 bases between the two ends. CDR3 length: 19 residues. The V gene's germline CDR1 is SGHDT and CDR2 YYEEEE. The CDR3 DNA is TGTGCCAGCAGCAACGGTTCGCTGGGCAGGTTTTTGGTCAAAAACATTCAGTACTTC. It specifies CASSNGSLGRFLVKNIQYF.

The chain uses TRBV5-5 and TRBJ1-6; 8 bases map to TRBD1. Germline assignment: CDR1 SGHKS and CDR2 YYEKEE (reference sequence). This CDR3 spans 19 amino acids. Trimming at V came to 3 bases and at J to 0 bases, leaving 11 bases not matched to a gene. The CDR3 DNA reads as TGTGCCAGCAGCTCAGGACAGGGAGGATTTAGCTCCTATAATTCACCCCTCCACTTT. Protein sequence: CASSSGQGGFSSYNSPLHF.

The chain employs TRBV9 and TRBJ2-3, with D tentatively TRBD1 (7 bases). The V and J ends lost 5 bases and 0 bases respectively, with 13 bases between them. There are 15 residues in the CDR3. CDR1 is SGDLS, CDR2 YYNGEE, per germline. CDR3 protein: CASRATGTSTDTQYF. In DNA, the CDR3 is TGTGCCAGCAGGGCGACAGGGACTAGCACAGATACGCAGTATTTT.

The chain carries TRBV6-2 or TRBV6-3 and TRBJ1-1; possible D gene TRBD1, 5 bases. The CDR3 is made up of 14 amino acids. Germline-derived CDR1 and CDR2 are MNHEY and SVGEGT. With 6 bases removed from V and 3 bases from J, the gap between germline ends came to 14 bases. The CDR3 DNA sequence: TGTGCCAGCAGCGAACAGGATTACTACACTGAAGCTTTCTTT. This translates into CASSEQDYYTEAFF.

J is TRBJ2-1 and V is TRBV30; TRBD2 aligns across 12 bases. With 4 bases clipped from V and 8 bases from J, the junction kept 9 bases outside the gene matches. The CDR3 has 15 amino acids. Germline CDR1 GTSNPN, CDR2 SVGIG (reference sequence). The CDR3 DNA follows: TGTGCCTGGACCCTAGGACTAGCGGGAATCTATGAGCAGTTCTTC. Residues: CAWTLGLAGIYEQFF.

This chain's CDR3 is CSASAGTRDSNQPQHF. CDR3 nucleotide sequence: TGCAGTGCTAGTGCCGGGACACGAGATAGCAATCAGCCCCAGCATTTT. The chain recombines TRBV20-1 with TRBJ1-5; tentatively, D is TRBD1 (6 bases). The V end was cut by 3 bases, the J end by 0 bases, with 15 bases between. Germline CDR1 and CDR2: DFQATT and SNEGSKA (reference sequence). The CDR3 spans 16 residues.

This clone has just a few counts. This chain connects TRBV5-5 to TRBJ2-1, with a tentative D call TRBD1 (6 bases). The CDR3 has 13 residues. V was clipped by 2 bases and J by 5 bases, with 8 bases between them. Germline V gives CDR1 SGHKS, CDR2 YYEKEE (reference sequence). CDR3 residues: CASSLQGNNEQFF. Written as DNA, the CDR3 is TGTGCCAGCAGCTTACAGGGAAACAATGAGCAGTTCTTC.

The chain has TRBV24-1 and TRBJ1-2; no clear D gene. V shed 4 bases and J shed 2 bases, with 4 bases lying between them. The CDR3 sequence is 12 residues long. Germline-derived CDR1 and CDR2 are KGHDR and SFDVKD. In nucleotides, the CDR3 is TGTGCCACCAGTGAGTCAAACTATGGCTACACCTTC. Translated: CATSESNYGYTF.

The rearrangement joins TRBV20-1 to TRBJ2-1, with D maybe TRBD1 (6 bases). Trimming removed 3 bases from V and 9 bases from J, with 15 bases in between. From germline, CDR1 is DFQATT and CDR2 SNEGSKA (reference sequence). This CDR3 region has 13 residues. CDR3 region: CSASRLEGGEQFF. The CDR3 DNA reads as TGCAGTGCTAGTAGACTCGAAGGGGGTGAGCAGTTCTTC.

The chain uses TRBV6-4 and TRBJ1-6; the match to TRBD1 covers 7 bases. The trim removed 6 bases at V and 0 bases at J, leaving 5 bases unmatched. The CDR3 spans 16 residues. Per the germline V gene, CDR1 is MRHNA and CDR2 is SNTAGT. CDR3 protein: CASSADRSSYNSPLHF. CDR3 DNA: TGTGCCAGCAGCGCGGACAGGAGCTCCTATAATTCACCCCTCCACTTT.